The 10 T cell receptor beta chains reported below all come from one sample, sequenced in a study of cytomegalovirus exposure and HLA in healthy donors. Clones were read by immunoSEQ multiplex PCR, and TCRdb kept only the in-frame ones, dropping some. The sample consists of about 300,000 clones, over 75% of them appearing once. Sequenced material: PBMCs. The origin of the receptors is a woman aged 18-29 years in good health and CMV-seronegative.

This clone was picked up one time. The gene calls are TRBV13 and TRBJ2-3, with 13 positions matching TRBD2. This CDR3 has 19 amino acids. With 5 bases clipped from V and 1 base from J, the junction kept 12 bases outside the gene matches. The V gene's germline CDR1 is PRHDT and CDR2 FYEKMQ (reference sequence). The CDR3 sequence is CASSTRDPLAGGRTDTQYF. The CDR3 DNA sequence: TGTGCCAGCAGCACACGCGACCCACTAGCGGGAGGGCGCACAGATACGCAGTATTTT.

The rearrangement links TRBV9 to TRBJ2-2; possibly TRBD1 for D (6 bases). V lost 0 bases to trimming and J lost 2 bases, with 8 bases between them. CDR1 is SGDLS, CDR2 YYNGEE, per germline. The CDR3 sequence is 15 residues long. Here the CDR3 reads CASSVGTANTGELFF. The CDR3 nucleotides read TGTGCCAGCAGCGTAGGGACAGCCAACACCGGGGAGCTGTTTTTT.

V is TRBV5-1 and J is TRBJ2-7; perhaps TRBD2 as D (5 bases). CDR1 is SGHRS, CDR2 YFSETQ, per germline. This CDR3 comprises 15 residues. Trimming cost V 0 bases and J 2 bases, with 12 bases left between them. CDR3 DNA sequence: TGCGCCAGCAGCTTGGGGTTACTAGGAACCTACGAGCAGTACTTC. It is translated as CASSLGLLGTYEQYF.

The genes are TRBV28 and TRBJ1-1; 7 bases are a match to TRBD1. From germline, CDR1 is MDHEN and CDR2 SYDVKM. V trimming: 5 bases; J trimming: 1 base; junction bases outside the gene matches: 10. This CDR3 contains 16 residues. CDR3 region: CASSLTWTGGNTEAFF. CDR3 DNA sequence: TGTGCCAGCAGTCTCACATGGACAGGTGGGAACACTGAAGCTTTCTTT.

The CDR3 sequence is CASSSDSYEQYF. The CDR3, as DNA: TGTGCCAGCAGCTCGGACAGTTACGAGCAGTACTTC. The J gene is TRBJ2-7, the V gene TRBV5-6; TRBD1 is a possible D gene (6 bases). CDR1 is SGHDT and CDR2 is YYEEEE in the germline V gene. This CDR3 has 12 residues. Trimming removed 3 bases at V and 4 bases at J, with 8 bases between.

The genes are TRBV5-1 and TRBJ2-7; 8 nucleotides line up with TRBD2. Germline-derived CDR1 and CDR2 are SGHRS and YFSETQ. There are 14 residues in the CDR3. Unmatched junction bases numbered 10, after V lost 4 bases and J lost 7 bases. The CDR3 spells CASSPSGRPGEQYF. CDR3 in DNA: TGCGCCAGCAGCCCCAGCGGGAGACCTGGGGAGCAGTACTTC.

The chain is built from TRBV19 and TRBJ1-4; D ambiguous. The CDR3 spans 12 residues. Germline assignment: CDR1 LNHDA and CDR2 SQIVND (reference sequence). V lost 3 bases, J lost 8 bases, and 7 bases lay in between. The DNA for the CDR3 is TGTGCCAGTAGTATCCGGGGAGAAAAACTGTTTTTT. It codes for CASSIRGEKLFF.

This chain connects TRBV28 to TRBJ1-5, with 7 bases fitting TRBD1. CDR1 and CDR2 from the germline V gene are MDHEN and SYDVKM. Trimming cost V 5 bases and J 0 bases; bases outside gene matches: 7. The CDR3 covers 16 residues. The CDR3, as DNA: TGTGCCAGCAGTGCGGGGACAGCGTATAGCAATCAGCCCCAGCATTTT. Amino acid sequence: CASSAGTAYSNQPQHF. The entire variable domain, with the rest obtained from reference TRBV28 and TRBJ1-5, is as follows: DVKVTQSSRYLVKRTGEKVFLECVQDMDHENMFWYRQDPGLGLRLIYFSYDVKMKEKGDIPEGYSVSREKKERFSLILESASTNQTSMYLCASSAGTAYSNQPQHFGDGTRLSIL.

This chain links TRBV2 with TRBJ2-1; 14 bases agree with TRBD2. V was clipped by 5 bases and J by 6 bases; unmatched bases: 9. CDR1 is SNHLY, CDR2 FYNNEI, per germline. The CDR3 sequence is 17 residues long. The chain's CDR3 is CASSPPGLAGVINEQFF. CDR3 nucleotides: TGTGCCAGCAGTCCCCCGGGACTAGCGGGAGTCATCAATGAGCAGTTCTTC.

Details on this clone: The same CDR3 is also encoded by other DNA sequences in this sample. V gene TRBV5-4 combines with J gene TRBJ1-5; D is uncertain. V was cut by 1 base and J by 1 base, with 6 bases left in between. The CDR3 runs 14 residues. In germline, CDR1 is SGHNT, CDR2 YYREEE (reference sequence). The CDR3 loop reads CASSLSGSNQPQHF. The CDR3 DNA follows: TGTGCCAGCAGCTTGTCCGGGAGCAATCAGCCCCAGCATTTT.